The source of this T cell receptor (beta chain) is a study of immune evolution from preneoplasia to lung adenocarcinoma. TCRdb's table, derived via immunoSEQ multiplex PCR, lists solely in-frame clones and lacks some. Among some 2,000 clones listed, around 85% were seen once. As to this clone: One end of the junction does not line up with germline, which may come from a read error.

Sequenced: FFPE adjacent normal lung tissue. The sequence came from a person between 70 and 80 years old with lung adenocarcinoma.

CDR3 coding DNA: TGTGCTAGCAGCCCGTGGGCCGAGGAGACCCAGTACTTC. Its protein is CASSPWAEETQYF. The rearrangement uses TRBV7-7 and TRBJ2-5, with D hard to call. This CDR3 contains 13 residues. Per germline, CDR1 SSHAT and CDR2 FNYEAQ (reference sequence).